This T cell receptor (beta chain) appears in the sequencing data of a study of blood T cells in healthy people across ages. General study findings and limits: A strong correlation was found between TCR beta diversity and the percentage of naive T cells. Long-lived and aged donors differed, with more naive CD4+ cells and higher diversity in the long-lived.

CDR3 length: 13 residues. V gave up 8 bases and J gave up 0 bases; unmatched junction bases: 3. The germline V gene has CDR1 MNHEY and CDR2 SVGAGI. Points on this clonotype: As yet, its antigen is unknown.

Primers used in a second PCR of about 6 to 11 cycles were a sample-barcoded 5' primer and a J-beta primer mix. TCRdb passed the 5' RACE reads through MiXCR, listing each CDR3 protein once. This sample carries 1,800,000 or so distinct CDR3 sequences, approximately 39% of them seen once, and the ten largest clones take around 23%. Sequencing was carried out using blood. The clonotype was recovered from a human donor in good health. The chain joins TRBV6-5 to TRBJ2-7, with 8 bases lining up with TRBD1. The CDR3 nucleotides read TGTGCCAGCTTCACAGGGGGCTCCTACGAGCAGTACTTC. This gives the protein CASFTGGSYEQYF.